One and the same sample provided the 7 T cell receptor beta chains below, sequenced in a study of blood T cell repertoires in COVID-19. The assay was immunoSEQ multiplex PCR, and TCRdb's table has in-frame clones only and misses some. Altogether 100,000 to 150,000 clones are present, roughly 88% being singletons, with the ten largest covering 2% to 2.5%. Sample: peripheral blood. The origin of the receptors is a man aged 65 to 79 with active COVID-19.

The chain uses TRBV2 and TRBJ1-2; D possibly corresponds to TRBD1 (6 bases). Germline V gives CDR1 SNHLY, CDR2 FYNNEI. The CDR3 extends over 15 amino acids. V gave up 6 bases and J gave up 0 bases, with 14 bases separating them. CDR3 bases: TGTGCCAGCAGCGCCGAACAGGGCCCTAACTATGGCTACACCTTC. It encodes CASSAEQGPNYGYTF.

In DNA, the CDR3 is TGCGCCAGCAGCGCAGACAGGGGCGGCGAGCAGTACTTC. Translating gives CASSADRGGEQYF. The chain couples TRBV5-1 to TRBJ2-7; 8 bases line up with TRBD1. Trimming cost V 4 bases and J 6 bases; bases outside gene matches: 6. The CDR3 is 13 amino acids. Germline V gene lookup returns CDR1 SGHRS and CDR2 YFSETQ.

The chain uses TRBV28 and TRBJ2-7; the D gene is possibly TRBD1 (5 bases). Germline V gives CDR1 MDHEN, CDR2 SYDVKM. This CDR3 comprises 14 residues. V shed 6 bases and J shed 4 bases, with 16 bases lying between them. CDR3 sequence: CASRAGQRGYEQYF. Here the CDR3 DNA reads TGTGCCAGCAGGGCAGGGCAGCGTGGTTACGAGCAGTACTTC.

CDR3 residues: CASSIVTSGAYEQYF. CDR3 nucleotides: TGTGCCAGTAGTATCGTGACTAGCGGAGCCTACGAGCAGTACTTC. V is TRBV19 and J is TRBJ2-7; 9 bases are shared with TRBD2. The CDR3 covers 15 residues. CDR1 and CDR2 (germline): LNHDA, SQIVND (reference sequence). V shed 3 bases and J 2 bases; nucleotides not matched to a gene: 5.

The V call is TRBV6-6, the J call TRBJ1-1; a possible D gene is TRBD1 (6 bases). Per the germline V gene, CDR1 is MNHNY and CDR2 is SVGAGI (reference sequence). The V end lost 2 bases, the J end lost 2 bases, and 9 bases lay between the germline ends. CDR3 length: 14 residues. CDR3 coding DNA: TGTGCCAGCAGTTACAGGACAGACAACACTGAAGCTTTCTTT. Translated, it gives CASSYRTDNTEAFF.

This chain links TRBV6-5 with TRBJ1-6; D call uncertain. Looked up from germline, CDR1 is MNHEY and CDR2 is SVGAGI. The CDR3 runs to 15 residues. V was pared by 5 bases and J by 0 bases, with 8 bases between. CDR3 region: CASSQTSSYNSPLHF. CDR3 DNA sequence: TGTGCCAGCAGTCAGACAAGCTCCTATAATTCACCCCTCCACTTT.

The chain has TRBV5-1 and TRBJ1-1, with D possibly being TRBD1 (6 bases). The germline CDR1 and CDR2 sequences are SGHRS and YFSETQ. The CDR3 has 15 amino acids. Trimming took 4 bases from V and 0 from J, leaving 13 bases between them. CDR3 sequence reads: CASSRQQGLNTEAFF. In DNA form, the CDR3 reads TGCGCCAGCAGCCGGCAACAGGGACTGAACACTGAAGCTTTCTTT.